These 8 T cell receptor beta chains share one sample of origin, sequenced in a study of cytomegalovirus exposure and HLA in healthy donors. PCR primers comprised 60 Vbeta and 13 Jbeta primers. Sequenced by immunoSEQ multiplex PCR; TCRdb stores in-frame clones only, minus some. The table shows roughly 100,000 clones, with around 10% occurring only once. Sequencing was performed on PBMCs. Every receptor here comes from a man aged 50 or older in good health and CMV-seropositive.

This clone showed up just a few times. The J gene is TRBJ1-3, the V gene TRBV5-4, with D perhaps TRBD1 (6 bases). Trimming took off 3 bases at V and 0 bases at J, with 10 bases between the two ends. Germline V gene data show CDR1 as SGHNT and CDR2 as YYREEE (reference sequence). The CDR3 loop spans 15 amino acids. The CDR3 here is CASSSTGPSGNTIYF. CDR3 bases: TGTGCCAGCAGCTCGACAGGCCCCTCTGGAAACACCATATATTTT.

The genes are TRBV30 and TRBJ2-7; no reliable D call. This CDR3 has 12 amino acids. Germline V gene data show CDR1 as GTSNPN and CDR2 as SVGIG (reference sequence). Trimming removed 3 bases from V and 12 bases from J, with 18 bases in between. The CDR3 sequence: CAWSQRTSAGYF. In DNA form, the CDR3 reads TGTGCCTGGAGCCAGCGAACATCTGCCGGGTACTTC.

The rearrangement uses TRBV19 and TRBJ2-7, with 7 bases identical to TRBD2. The CDR3 consists of 15 residues. The V and J ends lost 3 bases and 0 bases, in that order; junction bases with no gene match: 5. Germline CDR1 LNHDA, CDR2 SQIVND (reference sequence). The CDR3 region is CASSISLADSYEQYF. The DNA of the CDR3 is TGTGCCAGTAGTATCTCGCTAGCGGACTCCTACGAGCAGTACTTC.

This clone was observed a few times. The rearrangement links TRBV6-1 to TRBJ1-6, with D unclear. In germline, CDR1 is MNHNS, CDR2 SASEGT. The length of the CDR3 is 11 residues. Between the trimmed V and J ends, which lost 2 bases and 16 bases, there was a span of 9 bases. The CDR3 nucleotides read TGTGCCAGCAGTGAAATCTCCGGGCTCCACTTT. Protein product: CASSEISGLHF.

The table lists this clone with a few counts. The rearrangement uses TRBV4-2 and TRBJ2-3; TRBD2 aligns across 10 bases. This CDR3 spans 19 amino acids. In germline, CDR1 is LGHNA, CDR2 YNFKEQ. V lost 0 bases and J lost 1; bases outside the gene matches: 10. The chain's CDR3 is CASSQDQASGSARTDTQYF. As DNA, the CDR3 is TGTGCCAGCAGCCAAGATCAGGCTAGCGGGAGCGCACGCACAGATACGCAGTATTTT.

In the case of this clone: The junction and the germline gene differ at one end; a read error may be behind it. The chain recombines TRBV28 with TRBJ1-1; D unclear. This CDR3 contains 10 residues. Germline CDR1 and CDR2: MDHEN and SYDVKM. The CDR3 loop reads CASSYMGTIF. In DNA form, the CDR3 reads TGTGCCAGCAGCTACATGGGCACAATCTTT. Using reference TRBV28 and TRBJ1-1 for the parts outside the CDR3, the full variable domain is DVKVTQSSRYLVKRTGEKVFLECVQDMDHENMFWYRQDPGLGLRLIYFSYDVKMKEKGDIPEGYSVSREKKERFSLILESASTNQTSMYLCASSYMGTIFGQGTRLTVV.

This sequence joins TRBV5-5 and TRBJ1-3; 7 bases agree with TRBD1. Germline V lookup: CDR1 SGHKS, CDR2 YYEKEE (reference sequence). CDR3 size: 18 residues. V lost 4 bases, J lost 3 bases, and 16 bases stayed unmatched. CDR3: CASSLLTSGQAGGNTIYF. The CDR3 coding sequence is TGTGCCAGCAGCCTTTTGACTTCTGGACAGGCGGGTGGAAACACCATATATTTT. Drawing the rest from reference TRBV5-5 and TRBJ1-3, the complete variable domain is DAGVTQSPTHLIKTRGQQVTLRCSPISGHKSVSWYQQVLGQGPQFIFQYYEKEERGRGNFPDRFSARQFPNYSSELNVNALLLGDSALYLCASSLLTSGQAGGNTIYFGEGSWLTVV.

The V and J genes are TRBV5-4 and TRBJ2-1, with 13 bases aligning to TRBD2. The CDR3 is 15 residues long. The trim removed 3 bases at V and 12 bases at J, leaving 9 bases unmatched. The germline V gene has CDR1 SGHNT and CDR2 YYREEE (reference sequence). The CDR3 DNA reads TGTGCCAGCAGCTACGGGACTAGCGGGGCCCTGGGGCAGTTCTTC. This codes for CASSYGTSGALGQFF.